The 26 T cell receptor beta chains below were found in one sample sequenced in a study of siplizumab effects on memory and regulatory T cells. Sequencing was performed with immunoSEQ multiplex PCR; in TCRdb, only in-frame clones are kept and a portion is missing. The sample has around 82,000 clones; around 93% are singletons. Sample: CD8+ T cells sorted from blood. The receptors were sampled from a human donor in good health.

This clone was counted only a few times. The rearrangement joins TRBV27 to TRBJ2-5; D is perhaps TRBD1 (7 bases). This CDR3 has 14 residues. V was cut by 6 bases and J by 5 bases, with 16 bases left in between. Germline values: CDR1 MNHEY, CDR2 SMNVEV (reference sequence). In DNA form, the CDR3 reads TGTGCCAGCAGACCAGGGGGGTCGATTGAGACCCAGTACTTC. This codes for CASRPGGSIETQYF.

The V and J genes are TRBV13 and TRBJ1-1; no clear D gene. Germline V gives CDR1 PRHDT, CDR2 FYEKMQ (reference sequence). The CDR3 consists of 13 residues. V was cut by 1 base and J by 4 bases, with 7 bases left in between. CDR3 amino acids: CASSLAGGTEAFF. DNA for the CDR3: TGTGCCAGCAGCTTAGCGGGTGGCACTGAAGCTTTCTTT.

As DNA, the CDR3 is TGTGCCAGCAGCTTGGTGGGGACAGGGGGCAATGAGCAGTTCTTC. Protein sequence: CASSLVGTGGNEQFF. The rearrangement joins TRBV5-6 to TRBJ2-1; the match to TRBD1 covers 11 bases. Looked up from germline, CDR1 is SGHDT and CDR2 is YYEEEE. The CDR3 totals 15 residues. J lost 6 bases, V lost 0 bases, and 2 bases had no gene match.

A single count supports this clone. J is TRBJ1-1 and V is TRBV5-6, with 10 bases aligning to TRBD1. Germline loops: CDR1 SGHDT, CDR2 YYEEEE. The V segment lost 4 bases and the J segment 4 bases; nucleotides outside the gene matches: 4. The CDR3 runs 14 residues. CDR3 residues: CASSRQGAITEAFF. The CDR3 DNA follows: TGTGCCAGCAGCCGACAGGGGGCAATCACTGAAGCTTTCTTT.

The chain combines TRBV9 with TRBJ1-2; 7 nucleotides match TRBD1. The CDR3 length is 13 residues. V was clipped by 3 bases and J by 5 bases; unmatched bases: 4. Germline V gives CDR1 SGDLS, CDR2 YYNGEE. The CDR3 DNA is TGTGCCAGCAGCGGGACAGGCCATTATGGCTACACCTTC. Its translation: CASSGTGHYGYTF.

This chain uses TRBV6-4 with TRBJ2-6; no clear D. The CDR3 has 14 residues. In germline, CDR1 is MRHNA, CDR2 SNTAGT. The ends were cut back, 2 bases at V and 1 base at J, with 3 bases in the middle. CDR3 residues: CASSDTSGANVLTF. CDR3 in DNA: TGTGCCAGCAGTGACACGTCTGGGGCCAACGTCCTGACTTTC.

The V gene is TRBV7-9, the J gene TRBJ2-7; D gene ambiguous. The CDR3 has 11 residues. V was pared by 3 bases and J by 6 bases, with 6 bases between. Germline CDR1 SEHNR, CDR2 FQNEAQ (reference sequence). The CDR3 DNA reads TGTGCCAGCAGCTTGACTCCCGAGCAGTACTTC. This gives the protein CASSLTPEQYF.

V is TRBV6-5 and J is TRBJ1-5; D not certain. V was cut by 2 bases and J by 4 bases, with 6 bases left in between. The CDR3 extends over 13 amino acids. Germline-derived CDR1 and CDR2 are MNHEY and SVGAGI. The CDR3 loop reads CASSYGPNQPQHF. Here the CDR3 DNA reads TGTGCCAGCAGTTACGGCCCGAATCAGCCCCAGCATTTT.

The CDR3 DNA follows: TGTGCCAGCAGCTTGGCCACAGGCGGGGGGGCCGGAGAGACCCAGTACTTC. It specifies CASSLATGGGAGETQYF. This sequence joins TRBV5-6 and TRBJ2-5; 9 bases are a match to TRBD2. The CDR3 length is 17 residues. With V trimmed by 0 bases and J by 4 bases, 10 bases remained unmatched. CDR1 and CDR2 (germline): SGHDT, YYEEEE. The full variable domain, with the rest looked up from reference TRBV5-6 and TRBJ2-5, is DAGVTQSPTHLIKTRGQQVTLRCSPKSGHDTVSWYQQALGQGPQFIFQYYEEEERQRGNFPDRFSGHQFPNYSSELNVNALLLGDSALYLCASSLATGGGAGETQYFGPGTRLLVL.

The rearrangement joins TRBV7-6 to TRBJ2-7; TRBD2 aligns across 11 bases. The length of the CDR3 is 15 residues. V trimming: 5 bases; J trimming: 5 bases; junction bases outside the gene matches: 8. Germline CDR1 is SGHVS and CDR2 is FNYEAQ. CDR3 DNA sequence: TGTGCCAGCAGCCGGAGTCTAGCGGGGGGAGACGAGCAGTACTTC. It yields the protein CASSRSLAGGDEQYF.

This clone was seen only once. The chain carries TRBV19 and TRBJ1-3, with a weak D call TRBD1 (5 bases). The germline V and J ends were trimmed by 11 bases and 4 bases, with 15 bases remaining between them. The germline V gene has CDR1 LNHDA and CDR2 SQIVND (reference sequence). This CDR3 spans 13 amino acids. CDR3 loop: CASLPGRGNTIYF. CDR3 DNA: TGTGCCTCCTTACCAGGGAGGGGAAACACCATATATTTT.

This rearrangement joins TRBV10-1 to TRBJ2-3; 8 nucleotides match TRBD2. V shed 0 bases, J shed 2 bases, and the junction held 4 bases outside the gene matches. Germline CDR1 and CDR2: WNHNN and SYGVQD (reference sequence). This CDR3 contains 16 residues. CDR3 DNA sequence: TGCGCCAGCAGTGAGTCCGCTAGCGGGTACACAGATACGCAGTATTTT. Amino acids: CASSESASGYTDTQYF.

The chain is built from TRBV4-3 and TRBJ2-7; a weak D match, TRBD2 (5 bases). Trimming removed 0 bases from V and 5 bases from J, with 14 bases in between. CDR1 LGHNA and CDR2 YSLEER come from the germline V gene. The CDR3 totals 15 residues. The CDR3 DNA sequence: TGCGCCAGCAGCCAAGATAGGACTCCGAATGACGAGCAGTACTTC. Amino acids: CASSQDRTPNDEQYF.

The rearrangement links TRBV4-3 to TRBJ1-2; TRBD1 agrees at 7 bases. This CDR3 is 16 amino acids long. The V gene end was trimmed by 0 bases and the J gene end by 4 bases; junction bases not matched to a gene: 8. CDR1 and CDR2 (germline): LGHNA, YSLEER. The CDR3 spells CASSQDPQGQLYGYTF. DNA of the CDR3: TGCGCCAGCAGCCAAGATCCCCAGGGACAGCTCTATGGCTACACCTTC.

The rearrangement links TRBV2 to TRBJ1-1, with a possible D match to TRBD1 (6 bases). Trimming removed 5 bases from V and 1 base from J, with 8 bases in between. The CDR3 loop spans 13 amino acids. Per the germline V gene, CDR1 is SNHLY and CDR2 is FYNNEI. In DNA, the CDR3 is TGTGCCAGCAGTCCGACAGGGAACACTGAAGCTTTCTTT. Translation gives CASSPTGNTEAFF.

This chain's CDR3 is CASGLLGELWGYTF. As DNA, the CDR3 is TGTGCCAGCGGGTTGTTGGGGGAACTGTGGGGCTACACCTTC. V and J are TRBV27 and TRBJ1-2, with D possibly TRBD1 on 5 matching bases. With 8 bases removed from V and 8 bases from J, the gap between germline ends came to 21 bases. Germline values: CDR1 MNHEY, CDR2 SMNVEV (reference sequence). The CDR3 loop spans 14 amino acids.

The chain recombines TRBV9 with TRBJ1-3; no firm D call. The length of the CDR3 is 13 residues. Trimming shortened V by 4 bases and J by 6 bases, and 11 bases separated the two germline ends. Germline CDR1 and CDR2: SGDLS and YYNGEE. The CDR3 bases are TGTGCCAGCAGCCCACCGAGGGAAAACACCATATATTTT. Amino acid sequence: CASSPPRENTIYF.

The V call is TRBV9, the J call TRBJ1-1; tentative D call: TRBD1 (5 bases). The V end was cut by 0 bases, the J end by 11 bases, with 14 bases between. The CDR3 extends over 13 amino acids. Germline loops: CDR1 SGDLS, CDR2 YYNGEE. CDR3 region: CASSVGAPGLAFF. CDR3 DNA sequence: TGTGCCAGCAGCGTAGGGGCCCCAGGGTTGGCTTTCTTT.

This clone was recorded only once. The genes are TRBV10-3 and TRBJ2-7; TRBD2 matches at 8 bases. Trimming cost V 0 bases and J 2 bases; bases outside gene matches: 3. CDR3 size: 15 residues. Germline CDR1 ENHRY, CDR2 SYGVKD. The CDR3 sequence: CAISESAGDPYEQYF. CDR3 nucleotides: TGTGCCATCAGTGAGTCAGCGGGGGATCCCTACGAGCAGTACTTC.

The chain carries TRBV7-2 and TRBJ2-5; the match to TRBD2 covers 13 bases. This CDR3 has 19 residues. V shed 5 bases, J shed 2 bases, and the junction held 14 bases outside the gene matches. Germline CDR1 SGHTA, CDR2 FQGNSA. The DNA of the CDR3 is TGTGCCAGCAGCCTCCCTTCGCAGGGACTAGCGGGGAGGCAAGAGACCCAGTACTTC. Its protein product is CASSLPSQGLAGRQETQYF.

The V gene is TRBV4-3, the J gene TRBJ2-1; D uncertain. This CDR3 spans 14 amino acids. V lost 1 base and J 9 bases, leaving 13 bases between the germline ends. From germline, CDR1 is LGHNA and CDR2 YSLEER. CDR3 DNA: TGCGCCAGCAGCCAAGGGATAGAGGCTGGTGAGCAGTTCTTC. This translates into CASSQGIEAGEQFF.

Turning to this clone: Other DNA sequences in the same sample also yield this CDR3. This rearrangement joins TRBV27 to TRBJ2-1; D unclear. This CDR3 is 11 amino acids long. Germline lookup yields CDR1 MNHEY and CDR2 SMNVEV (reference sequence). Trimming shortened V by 3 bases and J by 7 bases, and 4 bases separated the two germline ends. CDR3 protein: CASSLGNEQFF. The DNA of the CDR3 is TGTGCCAGCAGTTTGGGGAATGAGCAGTTCTTC.

The rearrangement uses TRBV4-3 and TRBJ2-7; D gene unclear. Looked up from germline, CDR1 is LGHNA and CDR2 is YSLEER. There are 15 residues in the CDR3. V was cut by 3 bases and J by 3 bases, with 15 bases left in between. The CDR3 region is CASSQRRQEDYEQYF. CDR3 DNA sequence: TGCGCCAGCAGCCAGCGCAGGCAAGAGGACTACGAGCAGTACTTC.

V and J are TRBV6-4 and TRBJ2-2; the match to TRBD1 covers 10 bases. Germline trimming cut 5 bases from V and 3 bases from J; bases unmatched to any gene: 12. The CDR3 consists of 18 residues. CDR1 MRHNA and CDR2 SNTAGT come from the germline V gene. This chain's CDR3 is CASSPGTGDIAHTGELFF. CDR3 sequence (DNA): TGTGCCAGCAGTCCCGGGACAGGGGATATAGCGCACACCGGGGAGCTGTTTTTT.

This chain joins TRBV6-6 and TRBJ1-6; 9 bases are a match to TRBD1. Germline CDR1 reads MNHNY; CDR2 reads SVGAGI (reference sequence). The length of the CDR3 is 16 residues. The junction had 6 bases not matched to a gene; V was cut back by 5 bases and J by 4 bases. The CDR3 reads CASSPTGGRYNSPLHF. The DNA of the CDR3 is TGTGCCAGCAGTCCCACAGGGGGCAGGTATAATTCACCCCTCCACTTT.

This clone was counted once. The chain has TRBV10-3 and TRBJ2-5, with D hard to call. Germline values: CDR1 ENHRY, CDR2 SYGVKD. V was clipped by 3 bases and J by 1 base, with 6 bases between them. CDR3 length equals 13 residues. CDR3 DNA: TGTGCCATCAGTGATCCACTCCAAGAGACCCAGTACTTC. Amino acids: CAISDPLQETQYF.